This T cell receptor (beta chain) originates from a study of control samples from healthy donors and cancer patients. This table comes from immunoSEQ multiplex PCR, and its TCRdb copy is limited to in-frame clones, with some not included. The sample lists approximately 170,000 clones; about 90% were seen once. Germline V CDR1 and CDR2: SGDLS, YYNGEE. The CDR3 length is 14 residues. Trimming stripped 5 bases from V and 0 bases from J, with 6 bases between. This receptor was identified in a woman under 40 in good health. The material sequenced was blood. The chain recombines TRBV9 with TRBJ2-6; no reliable D call. The CDR3 coding sequence is TGTGCCAGCAGTGGTTTCTCTGGGGCCAACGTCCTGACTTTC. It codes for CASSGFSGANVLTF. Combining the CDR3 with reference TRBV9 and TRBJ2-6 gives the whole variable domain DSGVTQTPKHLITATGQRVTLRCSPRSGDLSVYWYQQSLDQGLQFLIQYYNGEERAKGNILERFSAQQFPDLHSELNLSSLELGDSALYFCASSGFSGANVLTFGAGSRLTVL.